This TCR beta chain was documented in a study of OX40 agonist ivuxolimab in advanced cancers. On the study more broadly: Hepatocellular carcinoma, melanoma, renal cell or head and neck cancer occurred in dose-escalation patients. There were three patients with partial responses, one having hepatocellular carcinoma and two cutaneous melanoma. The mean age was roughly 60 years, ranging from roughly 23 to 90, with 65% to 90% of participants male.

Findings of the study overall: CD8+ T cells (on average) carried more expanded clones than CD4+ T cells.

This clone was seen once. Its antigen is unidentified. Method: immunoSEQ multiplex PCR; TCRdb's copy keeps in-frame clones and lacks some. The sample yields 15,000 to 20,000 clones, about 92% seen once. The ends were cut back, 3 bases at V and 14 bases at J, with 11 bases in the middle. CDR1 and CDR2 (germline): SEHNR, FQNEAQ (reference sequence). The CDR3 runs to 11 residues. The source was CD4+ or CD8+ T cells sorted from blood, collected in a trial of the OX40 agonist ivuxolimab. J is TRBJ2-1 and V is TRBV7-9; D not resolved. This receptor was obtained from an adult with an advanced solid tumor such as melanoma, head and neck, liver or kidney cancer. The CDR3 region has the DNA TGTGCCAGCAGCTTTTCCGGGTGGGAGTTCTTC. Its translation: CASSFSGWEFF.